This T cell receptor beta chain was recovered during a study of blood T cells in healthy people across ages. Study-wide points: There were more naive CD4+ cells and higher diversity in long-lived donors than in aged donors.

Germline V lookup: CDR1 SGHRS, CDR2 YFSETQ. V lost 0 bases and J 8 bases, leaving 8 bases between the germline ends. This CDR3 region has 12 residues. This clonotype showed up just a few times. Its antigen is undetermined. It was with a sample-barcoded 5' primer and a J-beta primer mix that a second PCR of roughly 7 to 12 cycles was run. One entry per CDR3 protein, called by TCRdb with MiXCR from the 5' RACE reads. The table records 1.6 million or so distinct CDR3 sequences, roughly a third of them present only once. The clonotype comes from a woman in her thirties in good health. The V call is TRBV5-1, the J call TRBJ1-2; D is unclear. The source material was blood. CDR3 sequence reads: CASSLGSEGYTF. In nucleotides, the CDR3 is TGCGCCAGCAGCTTGGGGTCTGAGGGCTACACCTTC.